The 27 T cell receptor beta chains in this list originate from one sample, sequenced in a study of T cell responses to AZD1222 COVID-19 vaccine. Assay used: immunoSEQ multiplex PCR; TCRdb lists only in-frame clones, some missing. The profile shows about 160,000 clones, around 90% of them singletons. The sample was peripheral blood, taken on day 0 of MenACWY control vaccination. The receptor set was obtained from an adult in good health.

The CDR3 sequence: CASSQLTTPATEQFF. CDR3 DNA: TGTGCCAGCAGCCAACTGACTACTCCTGCCACTGAGCAGTTCTTC. J is TRBJ2-1 and V is TRBV3-1 (or the pseudogene TRBV3-2); D perhaps matches TRBD2 (5 bases). The V gene's germline CDR1 is LGHDT and CDR2 YNNKEL (reference sequence). The CDR3 is 15 amino acids. V lost 2 bases and J lost 9, with 17 bases in between.

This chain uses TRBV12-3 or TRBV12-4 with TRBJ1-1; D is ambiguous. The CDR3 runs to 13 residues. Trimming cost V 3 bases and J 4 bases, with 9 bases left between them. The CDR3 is CASSFEGLTEAFF. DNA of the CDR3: TGTGCCAGCAGTTTCGAAGGGCTCACTGAAGCTTTCTTT.

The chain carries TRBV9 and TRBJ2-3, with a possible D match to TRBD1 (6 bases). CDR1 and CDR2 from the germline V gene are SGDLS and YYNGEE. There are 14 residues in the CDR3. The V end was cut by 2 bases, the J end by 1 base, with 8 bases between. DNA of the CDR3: TGTGCCAGCAGCGTGACAGGACGCACAGATACGCAGTATTTT. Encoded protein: CASSVTGRTDTQYF.

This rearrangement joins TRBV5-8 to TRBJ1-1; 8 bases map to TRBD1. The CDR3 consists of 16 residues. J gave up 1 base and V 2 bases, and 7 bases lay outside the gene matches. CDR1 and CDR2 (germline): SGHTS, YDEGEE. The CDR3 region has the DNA TGTGCCAGCAGCTTTTTTCAGGGGGCAACGAACACTGAAGCTTTCTTT. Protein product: CASSFFQGATNTEAFF.

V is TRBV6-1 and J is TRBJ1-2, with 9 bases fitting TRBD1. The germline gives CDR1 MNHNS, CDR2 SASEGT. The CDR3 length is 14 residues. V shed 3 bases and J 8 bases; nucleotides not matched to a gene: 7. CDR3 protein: CASSEDRGKRGYTF. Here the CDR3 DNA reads TGTGCCAGCAGTGAGGACAGGGGAAAGCGGGGCTACACCTTC.

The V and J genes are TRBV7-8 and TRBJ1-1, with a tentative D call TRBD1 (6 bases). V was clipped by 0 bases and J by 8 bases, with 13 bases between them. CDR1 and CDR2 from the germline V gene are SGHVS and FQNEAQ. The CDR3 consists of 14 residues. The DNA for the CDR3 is TGTGCCAGCAGCTTAGCCGGGGGCGCCTGGGAAGCTTTCTTT. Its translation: CASSLAGGAWEAFF.

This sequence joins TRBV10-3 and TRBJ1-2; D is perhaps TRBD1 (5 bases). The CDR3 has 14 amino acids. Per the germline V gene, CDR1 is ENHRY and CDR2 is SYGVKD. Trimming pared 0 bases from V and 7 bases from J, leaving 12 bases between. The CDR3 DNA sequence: TGTGCCATCAGTGAGTCGGGAGGGGATAGTGGCTACACCTTC. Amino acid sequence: CAISESGGDSGYTF.

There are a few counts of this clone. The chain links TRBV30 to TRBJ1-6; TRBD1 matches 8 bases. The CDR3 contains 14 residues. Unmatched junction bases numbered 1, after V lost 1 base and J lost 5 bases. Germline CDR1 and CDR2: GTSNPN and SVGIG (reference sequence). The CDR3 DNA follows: TGTGCCTGGAGTGGGGGACAGGATAATTCACCCCTCCACTTT. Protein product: CAWSGGQDNSPLHF.

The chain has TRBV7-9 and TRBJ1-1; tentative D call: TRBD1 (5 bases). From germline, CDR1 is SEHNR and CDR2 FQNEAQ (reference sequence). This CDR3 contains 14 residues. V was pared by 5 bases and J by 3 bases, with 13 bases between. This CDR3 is CASSPVGGHTEAFF. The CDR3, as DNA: TGTGCCAGCAGCCCGGTGGGGGGACACACTGAAGCTTTCTTT.

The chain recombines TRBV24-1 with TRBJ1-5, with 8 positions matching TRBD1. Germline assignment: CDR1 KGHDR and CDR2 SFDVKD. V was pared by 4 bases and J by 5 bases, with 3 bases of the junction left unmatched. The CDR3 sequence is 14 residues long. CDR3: CATSDPGQDQPQHF. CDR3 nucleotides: TGTGCCACCAGTGACCCGGGACAGGATCAGCCCCAGCATTTT.

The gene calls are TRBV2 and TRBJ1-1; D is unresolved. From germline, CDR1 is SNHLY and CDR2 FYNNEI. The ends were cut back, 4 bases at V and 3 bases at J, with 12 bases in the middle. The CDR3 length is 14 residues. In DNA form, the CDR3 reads TGTGCCAGCAGTGTAGGCCCTGGGGACACTGAAGCTTTCTTT. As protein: CASSVGPGDTEAFF.

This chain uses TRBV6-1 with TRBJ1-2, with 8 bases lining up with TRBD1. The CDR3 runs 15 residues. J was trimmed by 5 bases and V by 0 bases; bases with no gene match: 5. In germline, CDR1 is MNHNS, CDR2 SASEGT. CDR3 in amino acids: CASSEAPGQVYGYTF. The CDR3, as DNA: TGTGCCAGCAGTGAAGCCCCGGGACAGGTTTATGGCTACACCTTC.

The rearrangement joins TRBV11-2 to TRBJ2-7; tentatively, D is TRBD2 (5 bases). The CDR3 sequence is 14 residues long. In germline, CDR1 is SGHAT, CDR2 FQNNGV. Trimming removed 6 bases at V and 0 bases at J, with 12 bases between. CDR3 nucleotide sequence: TGTGCCAGCAGTCGGACTTCCGCCTCCTACGAGCAGTACTTC. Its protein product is CASSRTSASYEQYF.

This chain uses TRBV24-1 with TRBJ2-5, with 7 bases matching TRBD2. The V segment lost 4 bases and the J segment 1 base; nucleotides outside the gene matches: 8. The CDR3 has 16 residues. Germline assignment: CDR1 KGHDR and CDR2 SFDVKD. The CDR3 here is CATSEGGGTTQETQYF. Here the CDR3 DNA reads TGTGCCACCAGTGAAGGAGGAGGGACTACCCAAGAGACCCAGTACTTC.

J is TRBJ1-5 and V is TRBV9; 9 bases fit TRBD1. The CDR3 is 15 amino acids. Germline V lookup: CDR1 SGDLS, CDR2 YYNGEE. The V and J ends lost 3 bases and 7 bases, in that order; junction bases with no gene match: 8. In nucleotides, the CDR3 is TGTGCCAGCAGCGGGCTACCGGGACAGGGACAGCCCCAGCATTTT. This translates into CASSGLPGQGQPQHF. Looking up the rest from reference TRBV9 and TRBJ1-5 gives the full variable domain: DSGVTQTPKHLITATGQRVTLRCSPRSGDLSVYWYQQSLDQGLQFLIQYYNGEERAKGNILERFSAQQFPDLHSELNLSSLELGDSALYFCASSGLPGQGQPQHFGDGTRLSIL.

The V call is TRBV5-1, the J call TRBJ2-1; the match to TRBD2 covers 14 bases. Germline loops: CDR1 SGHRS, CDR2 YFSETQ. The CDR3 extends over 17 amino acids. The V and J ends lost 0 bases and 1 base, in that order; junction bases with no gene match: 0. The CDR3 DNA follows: TGCGCCAGCAGCTTGGGACTAGCGGGAGGGTCCTACAATGAGCAGTTCTTC. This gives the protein CASSLGLAGGSYNEQFF. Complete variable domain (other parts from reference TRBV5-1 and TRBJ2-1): KAGVTQTPRYLIKTRGQQVTLSCSPISGHRSVSWYQQTPGQGLQFLFEYFSETQRNKGNFPGRFSGRQFSNSRSEMNVSTLELGDSALYLCASSLGLAGGSYNEQFFGPGTRLTVL.

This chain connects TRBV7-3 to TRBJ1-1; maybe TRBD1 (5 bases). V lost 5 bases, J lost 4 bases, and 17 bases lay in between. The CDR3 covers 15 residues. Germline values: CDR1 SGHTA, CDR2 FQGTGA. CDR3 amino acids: CASSTAGGPGTEAFF. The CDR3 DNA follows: TGTGCCAGCAGCACCGCGGGGGGTCCCGGCACTGAAGCTTTCTTT.

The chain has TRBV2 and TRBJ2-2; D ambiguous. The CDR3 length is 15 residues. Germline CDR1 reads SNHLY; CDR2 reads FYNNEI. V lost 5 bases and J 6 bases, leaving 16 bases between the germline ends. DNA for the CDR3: TGTGCCAGCAGTCCTAGAGAAAACAGCCCCGGGGAGCTGTTTTTT. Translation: CASSPRENSPGELFF.

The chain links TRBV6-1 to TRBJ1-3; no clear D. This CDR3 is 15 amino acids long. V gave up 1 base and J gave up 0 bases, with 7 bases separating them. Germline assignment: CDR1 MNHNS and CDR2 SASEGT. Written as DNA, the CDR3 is TGTGCCAGCAGTGAAGGGTACAACTCTGGAAACACCATATATTTT. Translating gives CASSEGYNSGNTIYF.

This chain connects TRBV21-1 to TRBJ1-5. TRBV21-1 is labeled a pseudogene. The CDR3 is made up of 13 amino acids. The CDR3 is CASSRSWGQPQHF. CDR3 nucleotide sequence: TGTGCCAGCAGCAGATCTTGGGGTCAGCCCCAGCATTTT.

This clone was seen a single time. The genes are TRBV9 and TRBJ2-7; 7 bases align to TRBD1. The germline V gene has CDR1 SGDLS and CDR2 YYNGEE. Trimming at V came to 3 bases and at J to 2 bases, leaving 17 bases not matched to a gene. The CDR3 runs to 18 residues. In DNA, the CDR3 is TGTGCCAGCAGCGCCCTTAGAAGCCCCACAGGGGTGGCCTACGAGCAGTACTTC. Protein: CASSALRSPTGVAYEQYF.

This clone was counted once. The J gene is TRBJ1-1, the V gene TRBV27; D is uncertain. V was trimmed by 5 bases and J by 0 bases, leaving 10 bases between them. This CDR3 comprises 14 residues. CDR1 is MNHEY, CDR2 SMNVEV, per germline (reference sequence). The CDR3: CASSPRHLNTEAFF. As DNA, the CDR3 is TGTGCCAGCAGTCCCCGACACCTGAACACTGAAGCTTTCTTT.

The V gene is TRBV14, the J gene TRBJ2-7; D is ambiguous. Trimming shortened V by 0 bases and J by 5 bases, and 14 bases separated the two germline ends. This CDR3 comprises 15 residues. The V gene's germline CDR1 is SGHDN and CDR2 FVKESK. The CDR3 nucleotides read TGTGCCAGCAGCCAAGATGTTTCAAGCTACCACGAGCAGTACTTC. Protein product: CASSQDVSSYHEQYF.

CDR3 sequence reads: CATSDSGVEETQYF. The CDR3 region has the DNA TGTGCCACCAGTGATTCTGGGGTAGAAGAGACCCAGTACTTC. The chain links TRBV24-1 to TRBJ2-5, with D hard to call. The CDR3 spans 14 residues. Between the trimmed V and J ends, which lost 2 bases and 3 bases, there was a span of 9 bases. CDR1 is KGHDR, CDR2 SFDVKD, per germline.

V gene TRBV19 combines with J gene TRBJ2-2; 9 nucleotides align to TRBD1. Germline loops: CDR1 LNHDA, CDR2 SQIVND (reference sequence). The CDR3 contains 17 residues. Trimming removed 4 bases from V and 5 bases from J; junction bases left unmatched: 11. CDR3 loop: CASSTNLQGAKTGELFF. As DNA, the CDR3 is TGTGCCAGTAGTACTAACCTACAGGGGGCAAAAACCGGGGAGCTGTTTTTT.

The CDR3 DNA reads as TGCGCCAGCAGCCAACAGTCTCAAGAGACCCAGTACTTC. This sequence encodes CASSQQSQETQYF. The V and J genes are TRBV5-1 and TRBJ2-5; D is unclear. Germline lookup yields CDR1 SGHRS and CDR2 YFSETQ. Trimming took 4 bases from V and 2 from J, leaving 9 bases between them. The CDR3 has 13 residues.

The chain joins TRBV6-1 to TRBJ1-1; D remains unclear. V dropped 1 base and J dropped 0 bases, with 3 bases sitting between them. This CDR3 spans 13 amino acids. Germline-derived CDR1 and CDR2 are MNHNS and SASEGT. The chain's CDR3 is CASSEGVNTEAFF. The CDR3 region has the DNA TGTGCCAGCAGTGAAGGGGTGAACACTGAAGCTTTCTTT.